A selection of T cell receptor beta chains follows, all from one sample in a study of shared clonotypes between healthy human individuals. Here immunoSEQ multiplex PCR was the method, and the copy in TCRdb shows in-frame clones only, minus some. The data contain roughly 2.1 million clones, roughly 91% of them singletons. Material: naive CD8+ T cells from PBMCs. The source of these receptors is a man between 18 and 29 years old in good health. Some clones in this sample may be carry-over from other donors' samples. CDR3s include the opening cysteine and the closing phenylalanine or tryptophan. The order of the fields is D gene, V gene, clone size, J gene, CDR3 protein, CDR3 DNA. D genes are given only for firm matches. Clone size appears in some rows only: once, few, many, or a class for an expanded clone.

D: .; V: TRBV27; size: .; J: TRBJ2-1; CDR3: CATRGRGNNEQFF; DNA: TGTGCCACCAGGGGACGGGGAAACAATGAGCAGTTCTTC
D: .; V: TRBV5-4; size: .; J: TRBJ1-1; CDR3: CASSLFGSVGTEAFF; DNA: TGTGCCAGCAGCTTGTTTGGAAGCGTGGGCACTGAAGCTTTCTTT
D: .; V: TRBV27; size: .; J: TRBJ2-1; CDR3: CASSLRFPAGEQFF; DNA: TGTGCCAGCAGTTTAAGGTTCCCAGCCGGCGAGCAGTTCTTC
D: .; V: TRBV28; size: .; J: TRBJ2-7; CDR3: CASSLAGGIYEQYF; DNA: TGTGCCAGCAGTTTAGCAGGGGGGATCTACGAGCAGTACTTC
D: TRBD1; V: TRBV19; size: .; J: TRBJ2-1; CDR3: CATLEVGQGSEQFF; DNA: TGTGCCACCCTTGAGGTTGGACAGGGAAGTGAGCAGTTCTTC
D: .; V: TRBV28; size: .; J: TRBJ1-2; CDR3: CASCLGWGDGYTF; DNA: TGTGCCAGCTGTTTAGGGTGGGGGGATGGCTACACCTTC
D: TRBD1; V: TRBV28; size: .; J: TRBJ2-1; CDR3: CASSFAAGGKNEQFF; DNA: TGTGCCAGCAGTTTTGCGGCAGGGGGTAAAAATGAGCAGTTCTTC
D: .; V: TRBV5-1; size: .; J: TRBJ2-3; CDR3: CASSGPGAGTDTQYF; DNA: TGCGCCAGCAGTGGCCCGGGGGCAGGAACAGATACGCAGTATTTT
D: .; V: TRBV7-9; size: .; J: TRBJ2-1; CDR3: CASSSPWAGYNEQFF; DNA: TGTGCCAGCAGCTCACCCTGGGCGGGGTACAATGAGCAGTTCTTC
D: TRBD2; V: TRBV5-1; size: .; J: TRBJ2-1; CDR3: CASSGGLAGAGPYNEQFF; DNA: TGCGCCAGCAGCGGGGGACTAGCGGGAGCCGGCCCCTACAATGAGCAGTTCTTC
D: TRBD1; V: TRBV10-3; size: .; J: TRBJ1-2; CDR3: CAINAGTGGWGYTF; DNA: TGTGCCATCAACGCCGGGACAGGGGGCTGGGGCTACACCTTC
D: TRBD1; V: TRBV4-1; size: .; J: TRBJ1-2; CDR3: CASSKQGGEKVYGYTF; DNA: TGCGCCAGCAGTAAACAGGGGGGGGAAAAGGTCTATGGCTACACCTTC
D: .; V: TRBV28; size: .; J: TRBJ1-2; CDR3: CASSPRWEGSNYGYTF; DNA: TGTGCCAGCAGTCCCAGGTGGGAGGGGTCCAACTATGGCTACACCTTC
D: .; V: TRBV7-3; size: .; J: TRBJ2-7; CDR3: CASTLGGALNF; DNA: TGTGCCAGCACCCTGGGGGGGGCCCTGAACTTC
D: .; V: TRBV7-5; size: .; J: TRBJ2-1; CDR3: CARSLDPVIAAGRYNEQFF; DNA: TGTGCCAGAAGCTTAGATCCGGTAATAGCCGCGGGCCGCTACAATGAGCAGTTCTTC
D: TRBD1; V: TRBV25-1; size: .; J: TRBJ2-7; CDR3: CASRDGQGTGYEQYF; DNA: TGTGCCAGCAGGGACGGACAGGGGACGGGCTACGAGCAGTACTTC
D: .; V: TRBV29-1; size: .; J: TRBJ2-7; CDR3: CSVADDSYEQYF; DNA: TGCAGCGTTGCCGACGACAGCTACGAGCAGTACTTC
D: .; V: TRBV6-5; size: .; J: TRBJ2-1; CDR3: CASSYSSGSNEQFF; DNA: TGTGCCAGCAGTTACTCGTCGGGATCAAATGAGCAGTTCTTC
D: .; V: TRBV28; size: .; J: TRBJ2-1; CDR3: CASSVGGNEQFF; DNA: TGTGCCAGCAGTGTGGGGGGCAATGAGCAGTTCTTC
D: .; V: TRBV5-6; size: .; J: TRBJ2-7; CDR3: CASSGRTGSYEQYF; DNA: TGTGCCAGCAGCGGCCGGACCGGAAGCTACGAGCAGTACTTC
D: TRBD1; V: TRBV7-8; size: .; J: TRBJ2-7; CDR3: CASSSSSLGQGYYEQYF; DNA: TGTGCCAGCAGCTCGTCCTCTTTAGGACAGGGGTACTACGAGCAGTACTTC
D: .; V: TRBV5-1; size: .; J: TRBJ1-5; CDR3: CASSLARLAGDHSNQPQHF; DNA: TGCGCCAGCAGCTTGGCCAGGTTAGCAGGCGATCATAGCAATCAGCCCCAGCATTTT
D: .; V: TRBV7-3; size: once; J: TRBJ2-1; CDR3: CASSLTLRSSYNEQFF; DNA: TGTGCCAGCAGCTTAACTCTGCGGAGCTCCTACAATGAGCAGTTCTTC
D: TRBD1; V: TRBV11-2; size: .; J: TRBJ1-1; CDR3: CASSFHLRDRDPEAFF; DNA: TGTGCCAGCAGCTTCCACCTCCGGGACAGGGATCCTGAAGCTTTCTTT
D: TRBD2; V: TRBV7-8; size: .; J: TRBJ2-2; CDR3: CASTGLAANTGELFF; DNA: TGTGCCAGCACCGGGCTAGCGGCGAACACCGGGGAGCTGTTTTTT
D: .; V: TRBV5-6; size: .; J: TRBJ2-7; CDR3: CASSLGGSEQYF; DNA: TGTGCCAGCAGCTTAGGGGGTTCCGAGCAGTACTTC
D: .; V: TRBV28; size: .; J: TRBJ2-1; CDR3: CASNTYVRGTRHSSYNEQFF; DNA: TGTGCCAGCAATACTTATGTCAGGGGGACTCGACACAGCTCCTACAATGAGCAGTTCTTC
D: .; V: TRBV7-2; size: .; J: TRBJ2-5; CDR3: CASSLVGKGGQQETQYF; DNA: TGTGCCAGCAGCTTAGTGGGCAAAGGAGGACAACAAGAGACCCAGTACTTC
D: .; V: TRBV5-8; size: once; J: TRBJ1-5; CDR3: CASSPGIVAGEPQHF; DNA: TGTGCCAGCAGCCCGGGAATTGTGGCCGGGGAGCCCCAGCATTTT
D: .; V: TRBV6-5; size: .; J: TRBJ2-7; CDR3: CASNWGPYEQYF; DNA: TGTGCCAGCAATTGGGGTCCCTACGAGCAGTACTTC
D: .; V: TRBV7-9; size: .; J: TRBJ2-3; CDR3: CASSSRDWQNTQYF; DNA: TGTGCCAGCAGCTCCCGGGACTGGCAAAATACGCAGTATTTT
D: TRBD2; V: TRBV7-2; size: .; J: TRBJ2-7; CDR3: CASSLVYGGAGEQYF; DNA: TGTGCCAGCAGCTTAGTTTACGGAGGAGCGGGAGAGCAGTACTTC
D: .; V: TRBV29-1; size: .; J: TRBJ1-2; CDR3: CSVEDPVGGGYTF; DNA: TGCAGCGTTGAAGATCCCGTGGGGGGAGGCTACACCTTC
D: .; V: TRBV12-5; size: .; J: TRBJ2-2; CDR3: CASGLIAWQGQNTGELFF; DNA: TGTGCTAGTGGTTTGATCGCGTGGCAGGGACAGAACACCGGGGAGCTGTTTTTT
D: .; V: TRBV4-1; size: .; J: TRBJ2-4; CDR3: CASSLGEAKNIQYF; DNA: TGCGCCAGCAGCCTAGGCGAGGCCAAAAACATTCAGTACTTC
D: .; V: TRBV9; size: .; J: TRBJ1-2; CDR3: CASSVGGSLTGNYGYTF; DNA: TGTGCCAGCAGCGTAGGTGGCAGTTTGACTGGTAACTATGGCTACACCTTC
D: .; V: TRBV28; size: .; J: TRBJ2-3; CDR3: CASSFAGPGDTQYF; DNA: TGTGCCAGCAGTTTTGCTGGCCCAGGCGATACGCAGTATTTT
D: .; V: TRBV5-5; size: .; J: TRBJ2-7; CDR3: CASSLPRTEHDEQYF; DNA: TGTGCCAGCAGCTTGCCACGGACGGAACACGACGAGCAGTACTTC
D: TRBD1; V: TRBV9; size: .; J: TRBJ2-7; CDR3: CASSPNGQGAHYEQYF; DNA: TGTGCCAGCAGTCCCAATGGACAGGGGGCCCACTACGAGCAGTACTTC
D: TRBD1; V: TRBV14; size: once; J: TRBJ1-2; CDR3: CASSRKWRQGDNYGYTF; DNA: TGTGCCAGCAGCCGCAAATGGAGACAGGGCGACAACTATGGCTACACCTTC
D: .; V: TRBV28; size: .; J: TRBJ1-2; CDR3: CASGGPDLLYGYTF; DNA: TGTGCCAGCGGGGGCCCCGATCTCCTCTATGGCTACACCTTC
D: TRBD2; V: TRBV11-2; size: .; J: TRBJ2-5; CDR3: CASKRASGQETQYF; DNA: TGTGCCAGCAAACGGGCTAGCGGCCAAGAGACCCAGTACTTC
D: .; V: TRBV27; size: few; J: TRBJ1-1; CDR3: CASSTWGVPGAFF; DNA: TGTGCCAGCAGCACCTGGGGAGTCCCTGGAGCTTTCTTT
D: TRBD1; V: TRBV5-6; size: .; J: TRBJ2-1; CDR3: CASSPRWDRVNNEQFF; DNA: TGTGCCAGCAGCCCCCGGTGGGACAGGGTAAACAATGAGCAGTTCTTC
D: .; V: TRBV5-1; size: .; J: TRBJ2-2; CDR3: CASSSTLETNTGELFF; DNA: TGCGCCAGCAGCTCTACACTAGAAACGAACACCGGGGAGCTGTTTTTT
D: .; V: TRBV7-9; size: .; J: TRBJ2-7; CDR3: CASSLASGGVSEQYF; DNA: TGTGCCAGCAGCTTAGCTAGCGGAGGGGTCTCCGAGCAGTACTTC
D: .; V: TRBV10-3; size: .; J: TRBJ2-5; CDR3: CAIGGPGEYTQYF; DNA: TGTGCCATCGGGGGCCCAGGGGAATATACCCAGTACTTC
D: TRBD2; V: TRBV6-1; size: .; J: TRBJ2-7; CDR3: CASSESGTFSYEQYF; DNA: TGTGCCAGCAGTGAGAGCGGGACTTTCTCCTACGAGCAGTACTTC
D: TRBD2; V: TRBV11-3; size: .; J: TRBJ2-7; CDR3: CASSASGRVHEQYF; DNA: TGTGCCAGCAGCGCCAGCGGGAGGGTACATGAGCAGTACTTC
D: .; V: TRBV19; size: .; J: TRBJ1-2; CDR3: CASSIADIYGYTF; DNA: TGTGCCAGTAGTATAGCTGACATCTATGGCTACACCTTC
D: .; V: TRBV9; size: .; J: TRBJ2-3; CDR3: CASSVGRGTDTQYF; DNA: TGTGCCAGCAGCGTAGGAAGGGGCACAGATACGCAGTATTTT
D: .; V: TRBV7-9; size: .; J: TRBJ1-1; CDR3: CASSYDRNLMNTEAFF; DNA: TGTGCCAGCAGCTACGACAGGAACTTAATGAACACTGAAGCTTTCTTT
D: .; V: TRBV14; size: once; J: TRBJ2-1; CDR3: CASSQTLTAYNEQFF; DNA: TGTGCCAGCAGCCAAACCCTGACAGCCTACAATGAGCAGTTCTTC